A selection of T cell receptor beta chains follows, all from one sample in a study of response to subunit inactivated influenza vaccine. TCRdb redid the calling of the RT-PCR reads with MiXCR, one entry per CDR3 protein. Among 450,000 to 600,000 distinct CDR3 sequences listed, under 8.5% were seen once. Sequences were derived from PBMCs from blood, sampled approximately 25 months after vaccination. These receptors all stem from a man between 50 and 75 years old who received an inactivated influenza vaccine. The CDR3 runs from the conserved cysteine through the conserved F or W. A D gene is named only where the DNA matches it firmly. Size tells how often a clone was seen (once, few, many) or the class of an expanded clone, and some rows leave it out.

D gene	clone size	J gene	V gene	CDR3 protein	CDR3 DNA
-	-	TRBJ1-5	TRBV7-2	CASSLRGRGQPQHF	TGTGCCAGCAGCTTAAGGGGGAGGGGTCAGCCCCAGCATTTT
-	-	TRBJ1-2	TRBV29-1	CSVVGGGGYTF	TGCAGCGTTGTGGGGGGCGGAGGCTACACCTTC
TRBD1	-	TRBJ2-1	TRBV29-1	CSTGDSTNEQFF	TGCAGCACCGGGGACAGTACGAATGAGCAGTTCTTC
TRBD2	many	TRBJ2-1	TRBV29-1	CSVEDRAGGLYNEQFF	TGCAGCGTTGAAGATCGGGCGGGGGGCCTATACAATGAGCAGTTCTTC
-	few	TRBJ1-5	TRBV7-2	CASSLVIGGLNQPQHF	TGTGCCAGCAGCTTAGTCATTGGGGGCCTCAATCAGCCCCAGCATTTT
TRBD1	few	TRBJ1-4	TRBV18	CASSPPQGAYEKLFF	TGTGCCAGCTCACCACCGCAGGGGGCTTATGAAAAACTGTTTTTT
TRBD2	many	TRBJ2-2	TRBV29-1	CSVGLAGNTGELFF	TGCAGCGTTGGGCTAGCGGGGAACACCGGGGAGCTGTTTTTT
TRBD2	many	TRBJ2-3	TRBV13	CASSYVWTSGSTGADTQYF	TGTGCCAGCAGTTACGTTTGGACTAGCGGGAGCACGGGGGCAGATACGCAGTATTTT
TRBD2	-	TRBJ2-3	TRBV6-2/TRBV6-3	CASSYPSGTSGGTGSTDTQYF	TGTGCCAGCAGTTACCCCTCCGGGACTAGCGGGGGGACCGGGAGCACAGATACGCAGTATTTT
-	many	TRBJ2-7	TRBV6-1	CASSAEYGVSYEQYF	TGTGCCAGCAGTGCAGAATACGGGGTTTCCTACGAGCAGTACTTC